This passage covers 22 T cell receptor beta chains from one sample sequenced in a study of blood T cell repertoires in COVID-19. Assay used: immunoSEQ multiplex PCR; TCRdb lists only in-frame clones, some missing. The table has about 100,000 clones, roughly 79% seen once; the top ten hold less than 20%. The sample taken for sequencing was peripheral blood. These receptor sequences come from a human donor in a cohort sampled during active COVID-19.

The rearrangement joins TRBV12-3 or TRBV12-4 to TRBJ1-1; D not resolved. V lost 6 bases and J 6 bases, leaving 11 bases between the germline ends. The CDR3 consists of 12 residues. CDR3 nucleotides: TGTGCCAGCAGCCCTTATCGGGCTGAAGCTTTCTTT. Protein: CASSPYRAEAFF.

The V call is TRBV12-3 or TRBV12-4, the J call TRBJ2-7; possible D gene TRBD1, 7 bases. Trimming left V 6 bases short and J 12 bases short, with 15 bases between. This CDR3 region has 11 residues. The CDR3 DNA follows: TGTGCCAGCAGCCAGGGGGGTTATCGGTACTTC. This encodes CASSQGGYRYF.

This chain joins TRBV19 and TRBJ2-1, with 9 bases that match TRBD2. The V gene's germline CDR1 is LNHDA and CDR2 SQIVND (reference sequence). This CDR3 is 15 amino acids long. The V gene end was trimmed by 2 bases and the J gene end by 8 bases; junction bases not matched to a gene: 7. DNA for the CDR3: TGTGCCAGTAGTATACAAGCGGGAGGAAGGCATGAGCAGTTCTTC. This translates into CASSIQAGGRHEQFF.

V usage is TRBV24-1 and J usage is TRBJ1-2; the D is unclear. The CDR3 contains 13 residues. CDR1 is KGHDR, CDR2 SFDVKD, per germline. V shed 4 bases and J shed 5 bases, with 10 bases lying between them. The CDR3 nucleotides read TGTGCCACCAGTGAACGTGAAGCGTATGGCTACACCTTC. Amino acid sequence: CATSEREAYGYTF.

The chain uses TRBV19 and TRBJ2-5; 7 nucleotides agree with TRBD1. V was clipped by 5 bases and J by 2 bases; unmatched bases: 8. Germline V gene lookup returns CDR1 LNHDA and CDR2 SQIVND (reference sequence). The CDR3 consists of 15 residues. This CDR3 is CASSDRDRSQETQYF. The CDR3 DNA follows: TGTGCCAGTAGTGACCGGGACAGATCACAAGAGACCCAGTACTTC.

The CDR3 DNA reads TGTGCCACCAGTGGCCAGGGGAGAGGGGGTTTTGGCACTGAAGCTTTCTTT. Protein: CATSGQGRGGFGTEAFF. This chain links TRBV24-1 with TRBJ1-1; TRBD1 might be the D (6 bases). CDR3 length equals 17 residues. Germline V CDR1 and CDR2: KGHDR, SFDVKD. V was pared by 5 bases and J by 4 bases, with 22 bases between.

This clone was counted a single time. The chain couples TRBV21-1 to TRBJ2-1; the table calls TRBD2, which could not be checked here. TRBV21-1 is recorded as a pseudogene. The CDR3 loop spans 15 amino acids. CDR3 coding DNA: TGTGCCAGCAGCAAAATACGGGAGGAGGGGAATGAGCAGTTCTTC. Its translation: CASSKIREEGNEQFF.

The rearrangement links TRBV28 to TRBJ2-3; 9 bases line up with TRBD1. The germline V gene has CDR1 MDHEN and CDR2 SYDVKM. CDR3 size: 15 residues. V lost 5 bases and J lost 6; bases outside the gene matches: 9. The chain's CDR3 is CASSRSGTGSDTQYF. CDR3 DNA sequence: TGTGCCAGCAGTCGCTCCGGGACAGGGTCGGATACGCAGTATTTT.

This clone was picked up a small number of times. The J gene is TRBJ1-5, the V gene TRBV29-1; a weak D match, TRBD1 (6 bases). Trimming removed 3 bases from V and 9 bases from J, with 15 bases in between. In germline, CDR1 is SQVTM, CDR2 ANQGSEA. There are 13 residues in the CDR3. The CDR3 DNA reads as TGCAGCGTTGAGGAGACAGGCCGAGGGCCCCAGCATTTT. Translated: CSVEETGRGPQHF.

The chain is built from TRBV5-1 and TRBJ1-4; 9 bases fit TRBD1. Germline V gene lookup returns CDR1 SGHRS and CDR2 YFSETQ. CDR3 length: 14 amino acids. The V gene end was trimmed by 3 bases and the J gene end by 8 bases; junction bases not matched to a gene: 5. The CDR3 reads CASSWGDREEKLFF. CDR3 in DNA: TGCGCCAGCAGCTGGGGGGACAGGGAAGAAAAACTGTTTTTT. The full variable domain, rest sourced from reference TRBV5-1 and TRBJ1-4, is KAGVTQTPRYLIKTRGQQVTLSCSPISGHRSVSWYQQTPGQGLQFLFEYFSETQRNKGNFPGRFSGRQFSNSRSEMNVSTLELGDSALYLCASSWGDREEKLFFGSGTQLSVL.

This sequence joins TRBV7-8 and TRBJ1-3, with D tentatively TRBD1 (6 bases). The germline CDR1 and CDR2 sequences are SGHVS and FQNEAQ. This CDR3 has 20 amino acids. The V end lost 2 bases, the J end lost 6 bases, and 29 bases lay between the germline ends. CDR3 bases: TGTGCCAGCAGCTTAAGGTCAGGGGTATTCCCCCAGTCCACAGAAAACACCATATATTTT. Encoded protein: CASSLRSGVFPQSTENTIYF. Full variable domain (rest looked up from reference TRBV7-8 and TRBJ1-3): GAGVSQSPRYKVAKRGQDVALRCDPISGHVSLFWYQQALGQGPEFLTYFQNEAQLDKSGLPSDRFFAERPEGSVSTLKIQRTQQEDSAVYLCASSLRSGVFPQSTENTIYFGEGSWLTVV.

The chain uses TRBV6-1 and TRBJ2-5; D is perhaps TRBD1 (6 bases). Looked up from germline, CDR1 is MNHNS and CDR2 is SASEGT. The CDR3 runs 14 residues. The germline V and J ends were trimmed by 2 bases and 10 bases, with 17 bases remaining between them. This CDR3 reads CASSERQGPPIQYF. CDR3 DNA sequence: TGTGCCAGCAGTGAAAGGCAGGGGCCACCTATCCAGTACTTC.

The chain has TRBV27 and TRBJ2-7; D not certain. The CDR3 is 12 amino acids. V was clipped by 5 bases and J by 3 bases, with 8 bases between them. Per germline, CDR1 MNHEY and CDR2 SMNVEV (reference sequence). The CDR3 sequence is CASSLECYEQYF. CDR3 nucleotide sequence: TGTGCCAGCAGTCTTGAGTGCTACGAGCAGTACTTC.

This clone was observed a few times. This chain uses TRBV5-4 with TRBJ1-6; 9 bases line up with TRBD1. Germline V CDR1 and CDR2: SGHNT, YYREEE (reference sequence). The V and J ends lost 4 bases and 14 bases, in that order; junction bases with no gene match: 10. This CDR3 is 14 amino acids long. DNA of the CDR3: TGTGCCAGCAGCCGTGACACGGGACAGGGAACCCTCCACTTT. It yields the protein CASSRDTGQGTLHF. Full variable domain (outside the CDR3, taken from reference TRBV5-4 and TRBJ1-6): ETGVTQSPTHLIKTRGQQVTLRCSSQSGHNTVSWYQQALGQGPQFIFQYYREEENGRGNFPPRFSGLQFPNYSSELNVNALELDDSALYLCASSRDTGQGTLHFGNGTRLTVT.

This chain joins TRBV5-1 and TRBJ2-6; D is unresolved. The germline V and J ends were trimmed by 0 bases and 10 bases, with 11 bases remaining between them. CDR3 length equals 14 residues. Germline V gene sequence: CDR1 SGHRS, CDR2 YFSETQ. In DNA, the CDR3 is TGCGCCAGCAGCTTGGAGGTCGGAGAAAACGTCCTGACTTTC. Encoded protein: CASSLEVGENVLTF.

The rearrangement joins TRBV28 to TRBJ2-5; D may be TRBD1 (5 bases). With 10 bases removed from V and 2 bases from J, the gap between germline ends came to 11 bases. The CDR3 has 12 amino acids. The V gene's germline CDR1 is MDHEN and CDR2 SYDVKM. CDR3 loop: CATGALQETQYF. Here the CDR3 DNA reads TGTGCCACTGGGGCCTTACAAGAGACCCAGTACTTC. The full variable domain, with the rest looked up from reference TRBV28 and TRBJ2-5, is DVKVTQSSRYLVKRTGEKVFLECVQDMDHENMFWYRQDPGLGLRLIYFSYDVKMKEKGDIPEGYSVSREKKERFSLILESASTNQTSMYLCATGALQETQYFGPGTRLLVL.

This clone was recorded at least ten times. V is TRBV11-2 and J is TRBJ2-1; 7 nucleotides agree with TRBD2. CDR1 and CDR2 (germline): SGHAT, FQNNGV. V lost 1 base, J lost 0 bases, and 3 bases stayed unmatched. The CDR3 covers 16 residues. CDR3 DNA: TGTGCCAGCAGCTTAGTCAGCGGGGTCTCCTACAATGAGCAGTTCTTC. Translating it yields CASSLVSGVSYNEQFF.

V is TRBV5-4 and J is TRBJ1-1; TRBD1 aligns across 8 bases. There are 16 residues in the CDR3. Germline V lookup: CDR1 SGHNT, CDR2 YYREEE (reference sequence). V lost 6 bases to trimming and J lost 4 bases; unmatched junction nucleotides: 14. CDR3 sequence reads: CASTTIRDRWGTEAFF. CDR3 bases: TGTGCCAGCACCACAATAAGGGACAGGTGGGGCACTGAAGCTTTCTTT.

The chain couples TRBV28 to TRBJ1-5, with D maybe TRBD1 (5 bases). Germline lookup yields CDR1 MDHEN and CDR2 SYDVKM. V lost 5 bases and J 1 base, leaving 18 bases between the germline ends. The CDR3 consists of 17 residues. In DNA, the CDR3 is TGTGCCAGCAGTACCCCTGGTAGGGGTGTAAGCAATCAGCCCCAGCATTTT. Protein product: CASSTPGRGVSNQPQHF.

The V and J genes are TRBV4-1 and TRBJ2-1; 11 positions match TRBD2. Germline CDR1 and CDR2: MGHRA and YSYEKL. This CDR3 comprises 17 residues. V shed 4 bases and J 4 bases; nucleotides not matched to a gene: 9. The chain's CDR3 is CASSRQTSGILYNEQFF. As DNA, the CDR3 is TGCGCCAGCAGCCGGCAGACTAGCGGGATCCTATACAATGAGCAGTTCTTC.

V and J are TRBV27 and TRBJ1-1; D ambiguous. The CDR3 length is 14 residues. Germline V gene lookup returns CDR1 MNHEY and CDR2 SMNVEV (reference sequence). Trimming took off 4 bases at V and 1 base at J, with 10 bases between the two ends. The CDR3 nucleotides are TGTGCCAGCAGTTCCCCGGTGAGGAACACTGAAGCTTTCTTT. Encoded protein: CASSSPVRNTEAFF.

V is TRBV5-1 and J is TRBJ1-4; perhaps TRBD1 as D (6 bases). Looked up from germline, CDR1 is SGHRS and CDR2 is YFSETQ. CDR3 length equals 14 residues. Trimming removed 4 bases from V and 7 bases from J, with 14 bases in between. CDR3 sequence reads: CASSATGSGEKLFF. The CDR3 region has the DNA TGCGCCAGCAGCGCAACAGGGTCGGGTGAAAAACTGTTTTTT.